A selection of T cell receptor beta chains follows, all from one sample in a study of T cells in Graves' hyperthyroidism and ophthalmopathy. TCRdb re-called the multiplex PCR reads through MiXCR, storing one row per CDR3 protein. The sample carries about 270,000 distinct CDR3 sequences, about 16% recorded once. The sequenced material came from blood. The receptor source for this set is a woman aged 50 to 60 with Graves' hyperthyroidism that later progressed to Graves' ophthalmopathy. The CDR3 runs from the conserved cysteine through the conserved F or W. D genes are given only for firm matches. The listing skips clone size in some rows; elsewhere it reads once, few, many or a size class.

TRBV7-6	-	TRBJ1-1	few	TGTGCCAGCAGTCGCGAGGCGTCGGGCACTGAAGCTTTCTTT	CASSREASGTEAFF
TRBV18	-	TRBJ2-1	many	TGTGCCAGCTCACCACCTCGGCGCAATGAGCAGTTCTTC	CASSPPRRNEQFF
TRBV12-3/TRBV12-4	-	TRBJ2-3	many	TGTGCCAGCAGTTTGTGGCGGGATGGCACAGATACGCAGTATTTT	CASSLWRDGTDTQYF
TRBV30	-	TRBJ1-6	many	TGTGCCTGGACCCGCAGGGAGAATAATTCACCCCTCCACTTT	CAWTRRENNSPLHF
TRBV11-1	TRBD2	TRBJ2-7	many	TGTGCCAGCAGCTTAGTCCTAGCGGTCGAGCAGTACTTC	CASSLVLAVEQYF
TRBV15	-	TRBJ1-1	many	TGTGCCACCAGCATCGGCGGCCCCAACACTGAAGCTTTCTTT	CATSIGGPNTEAFF
TRBV6-1	-	TRBJ1-6	many	TGTGCCAGCAGTTTGGAGATACGGTCACCCCTCCACTTT	CASSLEIRSPLHF
TRBV28	-	TRBJ2-7	many	TGTGCCAGCAGATCGCTCGGGTACGAGCAGTACTTC	CASRSLGYEQYF
TRBV20-1	-	TRBJ1-2	many	TGCAGTGCTAGGAACAGGGACTATGGCTACACCTTC	CSARNRDYGYTF
TRBV5-1	-	TRBJ2-3	-	TGCGCCAGCAGCCAGTGGGTTCCAAGCACAGATACGCAGTATTTT	CASSQWVPSTDTQYF
TRBV7-2	-	TRBJ1-1	many	TGTGCCAGCAGCTTAGTGCCGGGTTGGATGAACACTGAAGCTTTCTTT	CASSLVPGWMNTEAFF
TRBV20-1	-	TRBJ2-1	many	TGCAGTGCTAGAGTCTTCGGGGACGGAGACAATGAGCAGTTCTTC	CSARVFGDGDNEQFF
TRBV12-3/TRBV12-4	TRBD1	TRBJ1-1	many	TGTGCCAGCAGCACAAGACAGGGGAACACTGAAGCTTTCTTT	CASSTRQGNTEAFF
TRBV28	-	TRBJ2-3	-	TGTGCCAGCAGTGCACCAGGGTGGAGCACAGATACGCAGTATTTT	CASSAPGWSTDTQYF
TRBV12-5	-	TRBJ2-1	few	TGTGCTAGTGGTTTTGGGGGGACCTACAATGAGCAGTTCTTC	CASGFGGTYNEQFF
TRBV3-1	-	TRBJ2-1	many	TGTGCCAGCAGCCCCGATGGAGGAGTTCTCTACAATGAGCAGTTCTTC	CASSPDGGVLYNEQFF
TRBV9	-	TRBJ2-5	once	TGTGCCAGCAGCGTAGGGGAAACAGAGACCCAGTACTTC	CASSVGETETQYF
TRBV12-3/TRBV12-4	-	TRBJ2-6	-	TGTGCCAGCAGTTTAGCTTTGGGGGACGGCCTGACTTTC	CASSLALGDGLTF
TRBV7-9	TRBD1	TRBJ1-2	many	TGTGCCAGCCACGGGACAGAAAACTATGGCTACACCTTC	CASHGTENYGYTF
TRBV11-2	-	TRBJ1-6	-	TGTGCCAGCAGCTTAGTGACAGATTATAATTCACCCCTCCACTTT	CASSLVTDYNSPLHF
TRBV2	TRBD2	TRBJ2-5	many	TGTGCCAGCAGTGATAGCGGGAGGGAGACCCAGTACTTC	CASSDSGRETQYF
TRBV6-1	TRBD1	TRBJ1-5	many	TGTGCCAGCAGACCCACAGGGGGCTATCAGCCCCAGCATTTT	CASRPTGGYQPQHF
TRBV4-2	-	TRBJ2-3	many	TGTGCCAGCAGCCAAGAGAGAACAGATACGCAGTATTTT	CASSQERTDTQYF
TRBV7-9	-	TRBJ2-3	many	TGTGCCAGCAGCCACCGGACGGCCCCGGACCCTTATACGCAGTATTTT	CASSHRTAPDPYTQYF
TRBV18	-	TRBJ1-3	many	TGTGCCAGCTCACCAGGCAAAGGTCAAAACACCATATATTTT	CASSPGKGQNTIYF
TRBV3-1	TRBD2	TRBJ2-5	many	TGTGCCAGCAGCCAAGTCAACGGGAGGGGCATGACCCAGTACTTC	CASSQVNGRGMTQYF
TRBV7-2	TRBD2	TRBJ2-7	many	TGTGCCAGCAGCTTGGATAGCGGGAGAGGCGAGCAGTACTTC	CASSLDSGRGEQYF
TRBV12-3/TRBV12-4	-	TRBJ1-1	many	TGTGCCAGCAGTTTAGGGGGGGGATTGTTTAGTGAAGCTTTCTTT	CASSLGGGLFSEAFF
TRBV10-1	TRBD1	TRBJ1-1	many	TGCGCCAGCAGTACAAGGACAGGGGGGACTGAAGCTTTCTTT	CASSTRTGGTEAFF
TRBV2	-	TRBJ2-2	-	TGTGCCAGCAAATCCAGGGGGGAGCGGGGCACCGGGGAGCTGTTTTTT	CASKSRGERGTGELFF
TRBV19	-	TRBJ1-5	many	TGTGCCAGTAAATGGGGCGATCAGCCCCAGCATTTT	CASKWGDQPQHF